The rows below give T cell receptor beta chains drawn from one sample of a study of cytomegalovirus exposure and HLA in healthy donors. Clones were sequenced by immunoSEQ multiplex PCR, and TCRdb holds only the in-frame ones, with some missing. The table includes 110,000 to 150,000 clones, roughly 80% detected once. Input material: PBMCs. All receptors derive from a woman between 35 and 50 years old in good health and CMV-seropositive. Both conserved end residues are part of each CDR3. Fields, in order: J gene, D gene, CDR3 length, V gene, clone size, CDR3 protein, CDR3 DNA. A D gene is named only where the DNA matches it firmly. Rows may omit the clone size; those that give it use once, few, many or a size class.

TRBJ2-7,TRBD1,13,TRBV7-2,-,CASTLTGGRDGIF,TGTGCCAGCACCTTGACAGGGGGAAGGGACGGCATCTTC
TRBJ2-3,-,17,TRBV2,-,CASKATRDTASTDTQYF,TGTGCCAGCAAGGCGACGAGGGACACCGCTAGCACAGATACGCAGTATTTT
TRBJ1-1,-,13,TRBV6-5,-,CASSYQKNTEAFF,TGTGCCAGCAGTTATCAGAAGAACACTGAAGCTTTCTTT
TRBJ2-7,-,14,TRBV18,-,CASSPLRQLYEQYF,TGTGCCAGCTCACCACTGCGGCAGCTCTACGAGCAGTACTTC
TRBJ2-7,TRBD2,15,TRBV28,-,CASRAISGGFGEQYF,TGTGCCAGCAGGGCAATAAGCGGGGGTTTCGGGGAGCAGTACTTC
TRBJ1-5,-,15,TRBV9,-,CASSVEGQGDQPQHF,TGTGCCAGCAGCGTAGAGGGGCAGGGTGACCAGCCCCAGCATTTT
TRBJ2-2,TRBD2,16,TRBV7-3,-,CASSPASGGRTGELFF,TGTGCCAGCAGCCCCGCCAGCGGGGGGCGCACCGGGGAGCTGTTTTTT
TRBJ2-7,TRBD1,14,TRBV19,-,CASSRDRNDYEQYF,TGTGCCAGTAGCCGGGACAGGAATGACTACGAGCAGTACTTC
TRBJ1-2,TRBD1,14,TRBV13,-,CASSPGQGERGYTF,TGTGCCAGCAGCCCGGGACAGGGAGAGAGAGGCTACACCTTC
TRBJ2-7,TRBD1,14,TRBV5-1,-,CASSQDRVYYEQYF,TGCGCCAGCAGCCAGGACAGGGTTTACTACGAGCAGTACTTC
TRBJ2-7,-,11,TRBV7-8,-,CASLGGREQYF,TGTGCCAGCCTGGGGGGGCGCGAGCAGTACTTC
TRBJ1-2,-,14,TRBV19,-,CASSIDPQSYGYTF,TGTGCCAGTAGTATAGATCCGCAGTCCTATGGCTACACCTTC
TRBJ2-7,TRBD2,15,TRBV5-1,-,CASSLGASGSYEQYF,TGCGCCAGCAGCTTGGGGGCTAGCGGCTCCTACGAGCAGTACTTC
TRBJ2-3,TRBD2,17,TRBV7-2,-,CASSVGLAGGRTDTQYF,TGTGCCAGCAGCGTAGGACTAGCGGGGGGACGTACAGATACGCAGTATTTT
TRBJ2-1,TRBD2,14,TRBV5-1,-,CASVSGGAGNEQFF,TGCGCCAGTGTAAGCGGGGGGGCGGGTAATGAGCAGTTCTTC
TRBJ2-1,TRBD2,18,TRBV10-3,-,CAISESKPGTSGRNEQFF,TGTGCCATCAGTGAGTCGAAACCCGGGACTAGCGGGAGGAATGAGCAGTTCTTC
TRBJ2-7,TRBD1,14,TRBV29-1,-,CSVETGTGTYEQYF,TGCAGCGTAGAAACCGGGACAGGGACCTACGAGCAGTACTTC
TRBJ2-1,-,15,TRBV7-2,-,CASSFRTETYNEQFF,TGTGCCAGCAGCTTTAGGACAGAAACATACAATGAGCAGTTCTTC
TRBJ2-2,TRBD2,17,TRBV28,-,CASILSPGRGATGELFF,TGTGCCAGCATCCTCAGCCCGGGGCGGGGGGCCACCGGGGAGCTGTTTTTT
TRBJ2-1,-,15,TRBV5-8,-,CASSHRGRRTNEQFF,TGTGCCAGCAGCCACCGCGGTAGACGTACCAATGAGCAGTTCTTC
TRBJ2-7,TRBD1,15,TRBV30,-,CACNNRDRGLHEQYF,TGTGCCTGTAATAACCGGGACAGGGGGCTACACGAGCAGTACTTC
TRBJ2-4,-,13,TRBV4-1,-,CASSTGEKNIQYF,TGCGCCAGCAGCACGGGAGAGAAAAACATTCAGTACTTC
TRBJ2-1,-,12,TRBV13,many,CASSFGGGEQFF,TGTGCCAGCAGCTTTGGTGGAGGTGAGCAGTTCTTC
TRBJ2-7,-,13,TRBV6-1,medium-sized,CASSGGLRYEQYF,TGTGCCAGCAGTGGGGGACTCCGCTACGAGCAGTACTTC
TRBJ1-2,TRBD1,14,TRBV18,-,CASSPQGQTYGYTF,TGTGCCAGCTCACCACAGGGACAGACCTATGGCTACACCTTC
TRBJ2-4,-,15,TRBV5-8,-,CASSLDFTSENIQYF,TGTGCCAGCAGCTTGGATTTCACTAGTGAAAACATTCAGTACTTC
TRBJ2-5,TRBD1,18,TRBV7-9,-,CASSLAGTGGLLKETQYF,TGTGCCAGCAGCTTAGCCGGGACAGGGGGCCTACTAAAAGAGACCCAGTACTTC
TRBJ2-7,TRBD2,16,TRBV6-6,-,CASSLALGGVPYEQYF,TGTGCCAGCAGCCTGGCTCTGGGGGGGGTCCCCTACGAGCAGTACTTC
TRBJ2-5,TRBD1,21,TRBV14,-,CASSIRRFTGGQGLSQETQYF,TGTGCCAGCAGCATACGAAGGTTTACCGGTGGACAGGGACTCTCCCAAGAGACCCAGTACTTC
TRBJ2-7,-,14,TRBV6-6,once,CASKNRVGSYEQYF,TGTGCCAGCAAAAACAGGGTCGGCTCCTACGAGCAGTACTTC
TRBJ1-1,-,16,TRBV4-3,-,CASSQGTGTTNTEAFF,TGCGCCAGCAGCCAAGGCACCGGGACAACAAACACTGAAGCTTTCTTT
TRBJ2-2,-,15,TRBV5-4,once,CASSLASGLGGELFF,TGTGCCAGCAGCTTGGCATCAGGTCTGGGCGGGGAGCTGTTTTTT
TRBJ2-2,TRBD1,16,TRBV9,-,CASSTPGTGDTGELFF,TGTGCCAGCAGCACTCCCGGGACAGGGGACACCGGGGAGCTGTTTTTT
TRBJ1-1,-,13,TRBV7-9,-,CSSSTAGATEAFF,TGTTCCAGCAGCACCGCAGGGGCCACTGAAGCTTTCTTT
TRBJ1-5,-,12,TRBV28,few,CASSLPNQPQHF,TGTGCCAGCAGTCTTCCGAATCAGCCCCAGCATTTT
TRBJ2-1,-,14,TRBV10-3,-,CAISEKGQNNEQFF,TGTGCCATCAGTGAGAAAGGACAGAACAATGAGCAGTTCTTC
TRBJ2-1,TRBD2,14,TRBV7-2,-,CASSSGGSNNEQFF,TGTGCCAGCAGCTCGGGCGGGAGTAACAATGAGCAGTTCTTC
TRBJ1-2,-,14,TRBV2,once,CASSEVDIRYGYTF,TGTGCCAGCAGTGAGGTAGACATTCGGTATGGCTACACCTTC
TRBJ1-6,-,15,TRBV28,-,CASSRELGGNSPLHF,TGTGCCAGCAGCCGGGAGCTTGGGGGAAATTCACCCCTCCACTTT
TRBJ2-5,TRBD2,15,TRBV5-1,once,CASSLIAGDRETQYF,TGCGCCAGCAGCTTGATAGCGGGGGATAGAGAGACCCAGTACTTC
TRBJ2-3,-,16,TRBV5-4,-,CASSSKAEVLGDTQYF,TGTGCCAGCAGCTCCAAGGCGGAGGTTCTCGGCGATACGCAGTATTTT
TRBJ1-2,-,14,TRBV7-9,-,CASSLGARVYGYTF,TGTGCCAGCAGCTTAGGCGCCAGGGTTTATGGCTACACCTTC
TRBJ1-2,TRBD1,15,TRBV15,-,CATSRGRDRDSGYTF,TGTGCCACCAGCAGAGGTAGGGACAGGGACTCTGGCTACACCTTC
TRBJ2-2,-,19,TRBV4-2,-,CASSPLVTGKGRGDGELFF,TGTGCCAGCAGCCCACTAGTGACAGGGAAAGGCCGCGGGGACGGGGAGCTGTTTTTT
TRBJ1-2,-,14,TRBV28,-,CASSLGSRVNGYTF,TGTGCCAGCAGTTTGGGCAGTAGAGTCAACGGCTACACCTTC
TRBJ1-1,-,13,TRBV10-3,-,CATLRRENTEAFF,TGTGCCACCCTCCGGCGGGAGAACACTGAAGCTTTCTTT
TRBJ1-5,TRBD1,16,TRBV5-1,-,CASSLSEVGQGQPQHF,TGCGCCAGCAGCTTGAGTGAAGTGGGACAGGGTCAGCCCCAGCATTTT
TRBJ2-7,TRBD1,15,TRBV5-1,few,CASYAGGEGSYEQYF,TGCGCCAGCTATGCAGGGGGTGAAGGATCCTACGAGCAGTACTTC
TRBJ2-2,-,14,TRBV7-9,-,CASSFGLNTGELFF,TGTGCCAGCAGCTTCGGGTTGAACACCGGGGAGCTGTTTTTT
TRBJ2-1,TRBD2,18,TRBV5-8,-,CASSPPTSGTHSYNEQFF,TGTGCCAGCAGCCCACCGACTAGCGGGACCCACTCCTACAATGAGCAGTTCTTC
TRBJ1-6,-,15,TRBV2,-,CASSDGLVDNSPLHF,TGTGCCAGCAGTGATGGGCTGGTCGATAATTCACCCCTCCACTTT
TRBJ1-2,-,15,TRBV30,-,CAWWGGASSNYGYTF,TGTGCCTGGTGGGGGGGCGCCAGCTCAAACTATGGCTACACCTTC
TRBJ1-2,-,15,TRBV7-9,-,CSSSLAGVQGSGYTF,TGTTCCAGCAGCTTAGCCGGCGTCCAGGGAAGCGGCTACACCTTC
TRBJ2-1,-,12,TRBV5-1,-,CASSLLYNEQFF,TGCGCCAGCAGTCTACTGTACAATGAGCAGTTCTTC
TRBJ2-4,TRBD1,13,TRBV28,-,CASSSGQGYIQYF,TGTGCCAGCAGTTCGGGACAGGGTTACATTCAGTACTTC
TRBJ2-5,TRBD2,16,TRBV7-9,-,CASSLRLGGVRETQYF,TGTGCCAGCAGCTTAAGGCTGGGGGGGGTGAGAGAGACCCAGTACTTC
TRBJ2-1,-,16,TRBV9,-,CASSTLSGRSYNEQFF,TGTGCCAGCAGCACCCTAAGCGGGCGCTCCTACAATGAGCAGTTCTTC
TRBJ1-1,-,14,TRBV19,-,CASTDHSMNTEAFF,TGTGCCAGTACCGATCACAGCATGAACACTGAAGCTTTCTTT
TRBJ1-6,-,15,TRBV2,-,CASSEGPQGNSPLHF,TGTGCCAGCAGTGAGGGTCCGCAGGGTAATTCACCCCTCCACTTT